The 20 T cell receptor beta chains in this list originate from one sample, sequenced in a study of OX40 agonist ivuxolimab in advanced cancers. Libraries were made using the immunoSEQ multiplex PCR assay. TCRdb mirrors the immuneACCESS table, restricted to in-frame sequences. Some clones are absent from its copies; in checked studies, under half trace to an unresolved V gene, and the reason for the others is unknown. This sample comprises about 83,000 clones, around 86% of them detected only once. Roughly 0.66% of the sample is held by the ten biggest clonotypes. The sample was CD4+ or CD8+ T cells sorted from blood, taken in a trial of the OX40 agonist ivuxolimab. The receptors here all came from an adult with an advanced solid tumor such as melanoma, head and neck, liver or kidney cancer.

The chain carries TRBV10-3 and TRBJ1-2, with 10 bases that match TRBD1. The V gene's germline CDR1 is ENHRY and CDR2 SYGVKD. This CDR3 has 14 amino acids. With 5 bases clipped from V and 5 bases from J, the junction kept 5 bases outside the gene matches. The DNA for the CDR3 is TGTGCCATCAGTCCCGGGGGACAGGGGTATGGCTACACCTTC. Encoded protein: CAISPGGQGYGYTF.

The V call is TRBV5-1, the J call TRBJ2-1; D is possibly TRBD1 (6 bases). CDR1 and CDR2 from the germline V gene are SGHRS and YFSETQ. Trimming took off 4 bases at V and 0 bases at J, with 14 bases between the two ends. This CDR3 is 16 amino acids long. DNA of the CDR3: TGCGCCAGCAGCCCAGGGGCCCGGAGCTCCTACAATGAGCAGTTCTTC. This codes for CASSPGARSSYNEQFF.

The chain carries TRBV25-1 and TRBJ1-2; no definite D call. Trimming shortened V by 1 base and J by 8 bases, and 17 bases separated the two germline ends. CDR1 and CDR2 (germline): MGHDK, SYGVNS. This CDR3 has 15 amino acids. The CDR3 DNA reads TGTGCCAGCAGTGAATCCAGTGGGTCTCAAGGGGGCTACACCTTC. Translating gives CASSESSGSQGGYTF.

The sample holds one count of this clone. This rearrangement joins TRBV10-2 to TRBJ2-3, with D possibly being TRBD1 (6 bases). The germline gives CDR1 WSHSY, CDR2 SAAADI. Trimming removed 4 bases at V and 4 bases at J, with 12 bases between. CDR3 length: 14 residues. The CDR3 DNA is TGCGCCAGCAGTGTAGCAGGGGCCCCAGATACGCAGTATTTT. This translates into CASSVAGAPDTQYF.

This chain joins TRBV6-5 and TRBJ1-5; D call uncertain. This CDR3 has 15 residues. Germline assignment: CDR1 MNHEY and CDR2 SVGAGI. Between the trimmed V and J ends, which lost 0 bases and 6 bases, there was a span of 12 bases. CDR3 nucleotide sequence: TGTGCCAGCAGTTACTCGAAGAGTCGAACTCAGCCCCAGCATTTT. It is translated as CASSYSKSRTQPQHF.

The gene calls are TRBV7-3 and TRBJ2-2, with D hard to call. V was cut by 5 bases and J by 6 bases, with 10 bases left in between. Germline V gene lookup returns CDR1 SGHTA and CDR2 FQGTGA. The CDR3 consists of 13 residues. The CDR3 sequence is CASSRMDAGELFF. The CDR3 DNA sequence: TGTGCCAGCAGCCGAATGGACGCCGGGGAGCTGTTTTTT.

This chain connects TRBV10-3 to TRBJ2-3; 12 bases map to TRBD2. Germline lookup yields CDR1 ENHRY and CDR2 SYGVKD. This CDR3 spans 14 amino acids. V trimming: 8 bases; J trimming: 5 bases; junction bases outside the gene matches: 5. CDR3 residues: CAIATSGGKDTQYF. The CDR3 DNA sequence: TGTGCCATCGCGACTAGCGGGGGTAAAGATACGCAGTATTTT.

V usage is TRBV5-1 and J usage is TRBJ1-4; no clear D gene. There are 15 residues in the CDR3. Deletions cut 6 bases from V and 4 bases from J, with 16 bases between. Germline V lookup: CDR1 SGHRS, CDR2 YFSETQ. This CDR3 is CASTREGAYNEKLFF. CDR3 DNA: TGCGCCAGCACCCGAGAAGGAGCATATAATGAAAAACTGTTTTTT.

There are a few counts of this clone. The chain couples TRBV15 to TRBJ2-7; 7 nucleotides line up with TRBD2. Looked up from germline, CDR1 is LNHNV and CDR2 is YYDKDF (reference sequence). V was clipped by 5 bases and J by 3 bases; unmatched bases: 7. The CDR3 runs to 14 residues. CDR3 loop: CATSPWGGRYEQYF. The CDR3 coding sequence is TGTGCCACCAGCCCATGGGGGGGTCGCTACGAGCAGTACTTC.

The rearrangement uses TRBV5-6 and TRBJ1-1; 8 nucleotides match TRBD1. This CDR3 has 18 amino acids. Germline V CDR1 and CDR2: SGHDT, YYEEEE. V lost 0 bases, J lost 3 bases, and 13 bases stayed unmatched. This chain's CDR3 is CASSLGPTGANDDTEAFF. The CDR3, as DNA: TGTGCCAGCAGCTTGGGGCCGACAGGGGCCAACGATGACACTGAAGCTTTCTTT.

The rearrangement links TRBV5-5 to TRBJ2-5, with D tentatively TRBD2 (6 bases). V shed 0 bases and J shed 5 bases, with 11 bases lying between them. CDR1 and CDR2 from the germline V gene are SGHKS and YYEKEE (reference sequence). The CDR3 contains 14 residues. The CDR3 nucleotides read TGTGCCAGCAGCTTGGGGGCGGGGACGGAGACCCAGTACTTC. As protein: CASSLGAGTETQYF.

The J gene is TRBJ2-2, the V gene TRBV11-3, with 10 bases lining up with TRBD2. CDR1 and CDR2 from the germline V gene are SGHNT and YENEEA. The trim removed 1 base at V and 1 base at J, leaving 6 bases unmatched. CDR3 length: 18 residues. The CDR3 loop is CASSLGVLAGENTGELFF. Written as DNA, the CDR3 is TGTGCCAGCAGCTTAGGAGTCCTAGCGGGGGAGAACACCGGGGAGCTGTTTTTT.

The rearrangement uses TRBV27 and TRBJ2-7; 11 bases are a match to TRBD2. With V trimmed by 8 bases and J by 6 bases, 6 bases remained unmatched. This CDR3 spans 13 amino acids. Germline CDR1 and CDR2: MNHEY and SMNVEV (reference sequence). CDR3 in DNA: TGTGCCAGCGGATTAGCGGGGGGGCGCGAGCAGTACTTC. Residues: CASGLAGGREQYF.

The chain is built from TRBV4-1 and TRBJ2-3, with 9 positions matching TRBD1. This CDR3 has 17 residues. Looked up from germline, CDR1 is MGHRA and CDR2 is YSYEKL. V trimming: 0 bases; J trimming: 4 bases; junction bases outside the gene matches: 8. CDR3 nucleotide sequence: TGCGCCAGCAGCCAAGATACCGGGACAGGGTTTCCAGATACGCAGTATTTT. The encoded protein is CASSQDTGTGFPDTQYF.

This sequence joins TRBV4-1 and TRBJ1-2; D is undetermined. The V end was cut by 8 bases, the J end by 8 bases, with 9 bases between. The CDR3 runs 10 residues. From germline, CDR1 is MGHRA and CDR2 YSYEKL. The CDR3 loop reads CASVIGGYTF. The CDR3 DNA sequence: TGCGCCAGCGTCATCGGGGGCTACACCTTC.

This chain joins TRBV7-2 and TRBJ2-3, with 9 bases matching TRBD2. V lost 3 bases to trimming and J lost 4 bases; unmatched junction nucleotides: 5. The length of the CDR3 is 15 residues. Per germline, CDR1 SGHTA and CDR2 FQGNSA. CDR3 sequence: CASSFRRGGADTQYF. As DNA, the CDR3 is TGTGCCAGCAGCTTCCGGCGGGGGGGCGCAGATACGCAGTATTTT.

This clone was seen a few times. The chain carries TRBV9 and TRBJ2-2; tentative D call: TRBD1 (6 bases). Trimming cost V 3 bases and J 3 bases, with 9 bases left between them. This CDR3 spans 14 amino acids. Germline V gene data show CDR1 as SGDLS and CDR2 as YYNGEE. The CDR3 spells CASSAEGDTGELFF. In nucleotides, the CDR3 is TGTGCCAGCAGCGCCGAGGGGGACACCGGGGAGCTGTTTTTT. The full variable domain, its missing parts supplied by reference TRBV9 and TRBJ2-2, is DSGVTQTPKHLITATGQRVTLRCSPRSGDLSVYWYQQSLDQGLQFLIQYYNGEERAKGNILERFSAQQFPDLHSELNLSSLELGDSALYFCASSAEGDTGELFFGEGSRLTVL.

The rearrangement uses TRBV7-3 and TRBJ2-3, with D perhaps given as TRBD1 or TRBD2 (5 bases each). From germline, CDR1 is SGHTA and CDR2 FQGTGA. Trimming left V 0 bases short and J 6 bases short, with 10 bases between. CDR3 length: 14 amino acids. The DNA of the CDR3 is TGTGCCAGCAGCTTAACCAGGGACCTCGATACGCAGTATTTT. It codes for CASSLTRDLDTQYF. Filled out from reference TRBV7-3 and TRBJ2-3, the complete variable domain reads GAGVSQTPSNKVTEKGKYVELRCDPISGHTALYWYRQSLGQGPEFLIYFQGTGAADDSGLPNDRFFAVRPEGSVSTLKIQRTERGDSAVYLCASSLTRDLDTQYFGPGTRLTVL.

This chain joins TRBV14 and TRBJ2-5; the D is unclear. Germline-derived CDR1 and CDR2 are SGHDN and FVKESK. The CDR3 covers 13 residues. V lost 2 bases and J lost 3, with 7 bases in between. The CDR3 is CASSQRVKETQYF. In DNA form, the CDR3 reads TGTGCCAGCAGCCAACGGGTAAAAGAGACCCAGTACTTC.

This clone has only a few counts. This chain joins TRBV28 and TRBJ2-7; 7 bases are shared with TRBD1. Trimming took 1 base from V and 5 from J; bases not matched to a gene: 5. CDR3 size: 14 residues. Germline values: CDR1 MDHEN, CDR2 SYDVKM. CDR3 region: CASSLFTGENEQYF. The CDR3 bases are TGTGCCAGCAGTTTATTTACAGGGGAAAACGAGCAGTACTTC.